Shown below are 5 T cell receptor beta chains from a single sample sequenced in a study of molecular identifiers for immune sequencing clone quantification. One entry per CDR3 protein, called by TCRdb with MiXCR from the PCR reads. The table records fewer than 350,000 distinct CDR3 sequences, 24% of them present only once. The sequencing input was naive CD8+ T cells from blood, with Jurkat cell RNA spiked in. The sample's subset: FACS-sorted CD8+CD4-CCR7+CD45RA+ naive T cells. These receptor sequences come from a human donor in good health. Some libraries in this study had Jurkat cell RNA spiked in.

The chain couples TRBV5-4 to TRBJ2-7; 13 bases agree with TRBD2. Losses at the gene ends were 2 bases for V and 6 bases for J; bases not matched to a gene: 5. This CDR3 spans 15 amino acids. The germline CDR1 and CDR2 sequences are SGHNT and YYREEE (reference sequence). The CDR3 region has the DNA TGTGCCAGCAGCTTAGGACTAGCGGGGGCGGTCGAGCAGTACTTC. It yields the protein CASSLGLAGAVEQYF.

This clonotype occurred a few times. The V gene is TRBV30, the J gene TRBJ2-3, with D perhaps matching TRBD2 (5 bases). Looked up from germline, CDR1 is GTSNPN and CDR2 is SVGIG (reference sequence). CDR3 size: 12 residues. V was clipped by 3 bases and J by 1 base, with 5 bases between them. The CDR3 nucleotides read TGTGCCTGGAGCGGGGGCACAGATACGCAGTATTTT. Translated: CAWSGGTDTQYF.

Concerning this clonotype: A much larger clone lies one base from this, so it may be a read error. This chain uses TRBV28 with TRBJ1-4; TRBD1 aligns across 9 bases. The V gene end was trimmed by 7 bases and the J gene end by 0 bases; junction bases not matched to a gene: 9. CDR1 and CDR2 (germline): MDHEN, SYDVKM. The CDR3 is 17 amino acids. The CDR3 coding sequence is TGTGCCAGCAAGCAAGGAAGGGACAGGGCAACTAATGAAAAACTGTTTTTT. Residues: CASKQGRDRATNEKLFF.

V and J are TRBV6-1 and TRBJ2-3; 7 nucleotides match TRBD2. Germline V CDR1 and CDR2: MNHNS, SASEGT. V was pared by 2 bases and J by 5 bases, with 13 bases of the junction left unmatched. The CDR3 extends over 17 amino acids. This CDR3 is CASSETVGRSSKDTQYF. CDR3 nucleotide sequence: TGTGCCAGCAGTGAAACGGTCGGGAGGTCGTCGAAAGATACGCAGTATTTT.

The chain is built from TRBV4-2 and TRBJ2-1; D is perhaps TRBD2 (5 bases). Germline loops: CDR1 LGHNA, CDR2 YNFKEQ. CDR3 length: 17 amino acids. V lost 1 base, J lost 3 bases, and 16 bases lay in between. CDR3 coding DNA: TGTGCCAGCAGCCAAGGCGACCTAGCTTCGGACTACAATGAGCAGTTCTTC. It codes for CASSQGDLASDYNEQFF.